This T cell receptor (beta chain) was sequenced during a study of blood T cells in healthy people across ages. General study results and limits: Across samples, TCR beta diversity tracked strongly with naive T cell percentage.

The CDR3 sequence is 14 residues long. The germline V gene encodes CDR1 ENHRY and CDR2 SYGVKD. Trimming cost V 3 bases and J 0 bases, with 9 bases left between them. It was with a sample-barcoded 5' primer and a J-beta primer mix that a second PCR of roughly 7 to 12 cycles was run. In TCRdb, the 5' RACE reads were re-called with MiXCR into one record per CDR3 protein. The sample holds 700,000 to 1,000,000 distinct CDR3 sequences, around two fifths seen once. This clonotype was counted a few times. No antigen is known for it. This clonotype was obtained from a man between 60 and 75 years old in good health. Sample: blood. V gene TRBV10-3 combines with J gene TRBJ2-7; D unclear. CDR3 DNA sequence: TGTGCCATCAGTGAAGGGATCACCTCCTACGAGCAGTACTTC. The encoded protein is CAISEGITSYEQYF.